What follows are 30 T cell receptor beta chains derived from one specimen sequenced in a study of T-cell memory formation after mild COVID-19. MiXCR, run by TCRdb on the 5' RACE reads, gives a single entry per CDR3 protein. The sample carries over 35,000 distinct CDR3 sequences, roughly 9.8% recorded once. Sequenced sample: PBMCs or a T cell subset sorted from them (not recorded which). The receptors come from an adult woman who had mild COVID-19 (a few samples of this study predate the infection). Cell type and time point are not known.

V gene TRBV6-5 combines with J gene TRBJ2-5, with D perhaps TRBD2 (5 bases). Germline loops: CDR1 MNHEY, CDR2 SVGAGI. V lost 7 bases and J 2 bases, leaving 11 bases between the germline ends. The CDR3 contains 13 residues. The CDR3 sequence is CASTPPGQETQYF. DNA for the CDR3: TGTGCCAGCACCCCCCCGGGGCAAGAGACCCAGTACTTC.

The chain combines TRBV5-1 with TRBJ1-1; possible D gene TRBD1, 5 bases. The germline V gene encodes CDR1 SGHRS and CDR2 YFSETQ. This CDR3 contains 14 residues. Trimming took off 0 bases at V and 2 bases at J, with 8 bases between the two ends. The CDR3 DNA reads TGCGCCAGCAGCTTGGTCAGGGAAAACACTGAAGCTTTCTTT. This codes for CASSLVRENTEAFF.

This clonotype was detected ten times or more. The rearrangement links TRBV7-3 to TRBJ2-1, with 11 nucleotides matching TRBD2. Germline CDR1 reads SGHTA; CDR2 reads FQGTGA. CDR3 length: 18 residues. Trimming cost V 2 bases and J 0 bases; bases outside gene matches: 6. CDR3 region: CASSLQASGGSSYNEQFF. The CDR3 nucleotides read TGTGCCAGCAGCTTACAGGCTAGCGGGGGGTCCTCCTACAATGAGCAGTTCTTC.

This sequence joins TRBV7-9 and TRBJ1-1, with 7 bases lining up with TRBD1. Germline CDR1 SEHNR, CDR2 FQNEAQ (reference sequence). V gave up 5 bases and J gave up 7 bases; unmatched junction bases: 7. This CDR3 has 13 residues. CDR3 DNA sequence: TGTGCCAGCAGCCCAACAGGGGCGAGTGAAGCTTTCTTT. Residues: CASSPTGASEAFF.

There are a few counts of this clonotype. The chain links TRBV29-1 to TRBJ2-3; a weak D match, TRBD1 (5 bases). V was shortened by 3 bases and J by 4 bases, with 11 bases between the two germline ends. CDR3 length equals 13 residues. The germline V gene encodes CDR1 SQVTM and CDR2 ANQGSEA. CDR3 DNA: TGCAGCGTTGATGGGGAAGGGGCAGATACGCAGTATTTT. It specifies CSVDGEGADTQYF.

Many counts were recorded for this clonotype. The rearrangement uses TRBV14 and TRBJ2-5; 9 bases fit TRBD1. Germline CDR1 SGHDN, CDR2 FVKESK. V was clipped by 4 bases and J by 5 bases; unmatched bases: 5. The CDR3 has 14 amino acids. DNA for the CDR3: TGTGCCAGCAGCCGAAACAGGGGGCAGGAGACCCAGTACTTC. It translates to CASSRNRGQETQYF.

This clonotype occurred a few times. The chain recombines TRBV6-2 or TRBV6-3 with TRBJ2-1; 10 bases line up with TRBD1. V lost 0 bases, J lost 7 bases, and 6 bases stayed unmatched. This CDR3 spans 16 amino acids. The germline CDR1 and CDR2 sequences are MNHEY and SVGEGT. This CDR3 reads CASSYSKGTGVNEQFF. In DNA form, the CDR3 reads TGTGCCAGCAGTTACTCGAAGGGGACAGGGGTAAATGAGCAGTTCTTC.

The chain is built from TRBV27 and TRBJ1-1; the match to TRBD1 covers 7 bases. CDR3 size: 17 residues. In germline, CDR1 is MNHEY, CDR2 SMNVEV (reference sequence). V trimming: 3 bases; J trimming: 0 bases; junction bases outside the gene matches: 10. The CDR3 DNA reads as TGTGCCAGCAGTTTCCGGGCAGGGGGGGCTGTGAACACTGAAGCTTTCTTT. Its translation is CASSFRAGGAVNTEAFF.

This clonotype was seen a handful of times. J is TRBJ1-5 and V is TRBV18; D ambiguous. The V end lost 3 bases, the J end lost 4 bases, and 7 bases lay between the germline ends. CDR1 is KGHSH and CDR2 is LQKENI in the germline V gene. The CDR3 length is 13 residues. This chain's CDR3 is CASSPSRNQPQHF. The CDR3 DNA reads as TGTGCCAGCTCACCTAGCAGGAATCAGCCCCAGCATTTT.

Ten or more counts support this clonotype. CDR3 region: CASSLERGVFTDTQYF. The DNA of the CDR3 is TGTGCCAGCAGCTTAGAGCGGGGGGTGTTTACAGATACGCAGTATTTT. The chain carries TRBV11-2 and TRBJ2-3; 8 positions agree with TRBD2. Trimming cost V 0 bases and J 3 bases; bases outside gene matches: 5. There are 16 residues in the CDR3. Germline lookup yields CDR1 SGHAT and CDR2 FQNNGV.

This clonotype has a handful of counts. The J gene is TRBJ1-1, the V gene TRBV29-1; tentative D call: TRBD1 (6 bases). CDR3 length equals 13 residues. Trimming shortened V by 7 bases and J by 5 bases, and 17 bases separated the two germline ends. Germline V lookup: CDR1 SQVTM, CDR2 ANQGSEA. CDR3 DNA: TGCAGCGCTAATACAGGGAGGGTAACTGAAGCTTTCTTT. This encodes CSANTGRVTEAFF.

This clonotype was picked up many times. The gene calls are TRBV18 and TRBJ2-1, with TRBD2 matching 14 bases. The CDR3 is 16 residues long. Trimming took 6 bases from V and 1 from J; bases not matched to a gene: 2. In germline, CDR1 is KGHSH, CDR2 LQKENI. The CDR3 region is CASSGTSGSSYNEQFF. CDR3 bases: TGTGCCAGCTCGGGGACTAGCGGGAGTTCCTACAATGAGCAGTTCTTC.

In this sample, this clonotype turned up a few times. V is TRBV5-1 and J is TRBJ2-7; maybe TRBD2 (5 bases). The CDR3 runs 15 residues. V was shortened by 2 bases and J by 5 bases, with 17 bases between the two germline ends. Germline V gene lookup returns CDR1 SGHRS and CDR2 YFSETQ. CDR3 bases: TGCGCCAGCAGCTTACGCTTCGGGGAATCAGACGAGCAGTACTTC. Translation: CASSLRFGESDEQYF.

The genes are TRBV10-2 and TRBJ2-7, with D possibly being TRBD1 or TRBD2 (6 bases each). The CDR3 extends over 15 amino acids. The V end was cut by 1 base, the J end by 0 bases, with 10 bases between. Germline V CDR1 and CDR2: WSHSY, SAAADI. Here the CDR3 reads CASSELGGSSYEQYF. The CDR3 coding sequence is TGCGCCAGCAGTGAGTTAGGGGGGAGCTCCTACGAGCAGTACTTC.

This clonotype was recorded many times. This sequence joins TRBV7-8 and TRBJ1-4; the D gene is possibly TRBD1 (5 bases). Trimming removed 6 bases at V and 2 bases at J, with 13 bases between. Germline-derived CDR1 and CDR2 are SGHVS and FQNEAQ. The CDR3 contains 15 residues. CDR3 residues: CASSSPGLTNEKLFF. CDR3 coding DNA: TGTGCCAGCAGTTCACCGGGGCTTACTAATGAAAAACTGTTTTTT. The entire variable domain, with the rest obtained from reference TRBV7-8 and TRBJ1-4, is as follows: GAGVSQSPRYKVAKRGQDVALRCDPISGHVSLFWYQQALGQGPEFLTYFQNEAQLDKSGLPSDRFFAERPEGSVSTLKIQRTQQEDSAVYLCASSSPGLTNEKLFFGSGTQLSVL.

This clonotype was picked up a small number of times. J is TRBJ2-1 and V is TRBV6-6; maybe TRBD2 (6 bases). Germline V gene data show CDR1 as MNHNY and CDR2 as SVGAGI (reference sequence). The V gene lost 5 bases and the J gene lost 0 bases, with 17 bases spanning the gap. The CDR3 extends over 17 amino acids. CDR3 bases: TGTGCCAGCAGTCCGACGCGGGGCGAGAGCTCCTACAATGAGCAGTTCTTC. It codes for CASSPTRGESSYNEQFF.

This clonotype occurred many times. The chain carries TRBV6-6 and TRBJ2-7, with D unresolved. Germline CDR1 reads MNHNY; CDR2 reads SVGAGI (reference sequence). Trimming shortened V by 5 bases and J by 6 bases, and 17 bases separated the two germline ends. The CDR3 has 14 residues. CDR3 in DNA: TGTGCCAGCAGTCATGGCACAGCCCTGGTCGAGCAGTACTTC. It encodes CASSHGTALVEQYF.

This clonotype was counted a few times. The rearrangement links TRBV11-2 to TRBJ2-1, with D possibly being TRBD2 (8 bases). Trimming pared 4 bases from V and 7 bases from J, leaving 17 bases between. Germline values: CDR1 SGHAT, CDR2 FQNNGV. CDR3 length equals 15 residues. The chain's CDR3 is CASSSPGGGRNEQFF. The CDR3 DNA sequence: TGTGCCAGCAGCTCCCCGGGAGGGGGCCGTAATGAGCAGTTCTTC.

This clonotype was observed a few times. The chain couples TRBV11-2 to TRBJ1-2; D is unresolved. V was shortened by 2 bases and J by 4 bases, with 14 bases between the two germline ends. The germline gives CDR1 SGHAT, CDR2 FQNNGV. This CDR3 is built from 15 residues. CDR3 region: CASSLNPAESYGYTF. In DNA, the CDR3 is TGTGCCAGCAGCTTAAATCCAGCCGAGAGCTATGGCTACACCTTC.

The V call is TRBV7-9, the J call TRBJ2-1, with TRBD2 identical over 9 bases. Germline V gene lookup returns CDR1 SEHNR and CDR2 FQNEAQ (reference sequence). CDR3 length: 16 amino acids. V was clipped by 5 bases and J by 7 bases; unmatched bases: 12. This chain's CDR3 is CASSALSGTSPNEQFF. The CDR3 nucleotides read TGTGCCAGCAGCGCGCTCTCGGGGACTAGCCCGAATGAGCAGTTCTTC. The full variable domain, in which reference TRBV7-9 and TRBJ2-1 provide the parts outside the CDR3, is DTGVSQNPRHKITKRGQNVTFRCDPISEHNRLYWYRQTLGQGPEFLTYFQNEAQLEKSRLLSDRFSAERPKGSFSTLEIQRTEQGDSAMYLCASSALSGTSPNEQFFGPGTRLTVL.

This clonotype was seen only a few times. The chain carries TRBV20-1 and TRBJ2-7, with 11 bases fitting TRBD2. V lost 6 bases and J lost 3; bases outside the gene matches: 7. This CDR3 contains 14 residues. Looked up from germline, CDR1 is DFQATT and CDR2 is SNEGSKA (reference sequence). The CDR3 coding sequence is TGCAGTGCAAGCCCTAGCGGGGGGAACTACGAGCAGTACTTC. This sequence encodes CSASPSGGNYEQYF.

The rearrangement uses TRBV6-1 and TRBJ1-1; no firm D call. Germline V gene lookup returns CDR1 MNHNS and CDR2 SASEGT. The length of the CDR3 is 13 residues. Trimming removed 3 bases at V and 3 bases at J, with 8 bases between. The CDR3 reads CASSDWVDTEAFF. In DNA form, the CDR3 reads TGTGCCAGCAGTGACTGGGTGGACACTGAAGCTTTCTTT.

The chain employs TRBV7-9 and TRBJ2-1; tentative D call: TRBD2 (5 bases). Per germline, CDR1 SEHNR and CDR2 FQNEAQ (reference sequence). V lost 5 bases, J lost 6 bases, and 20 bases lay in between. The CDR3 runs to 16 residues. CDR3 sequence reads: CASSGIGGHYLNEQFF. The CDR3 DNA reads TGTGCCAGCAGCGGCATTGGCGGGCACTACCTCAATGAGCAGTTCTTC.

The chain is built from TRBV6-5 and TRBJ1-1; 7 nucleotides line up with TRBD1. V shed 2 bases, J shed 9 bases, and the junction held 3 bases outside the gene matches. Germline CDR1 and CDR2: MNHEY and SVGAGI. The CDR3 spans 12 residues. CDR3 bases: TGTGCCAGCAGTTACGAGGGACAGAAAGCTTTCTTT. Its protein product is CASSYEGQKAFF.

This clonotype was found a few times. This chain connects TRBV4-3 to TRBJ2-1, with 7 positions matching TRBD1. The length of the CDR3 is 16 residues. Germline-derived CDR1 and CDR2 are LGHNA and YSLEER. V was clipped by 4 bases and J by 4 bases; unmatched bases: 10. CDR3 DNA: TGCGCCAGCAGCCCCGAGCCCGGGACAGCGTACAATGAGCAGTTCTTC. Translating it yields CASSPEPGTAYNEQFF.

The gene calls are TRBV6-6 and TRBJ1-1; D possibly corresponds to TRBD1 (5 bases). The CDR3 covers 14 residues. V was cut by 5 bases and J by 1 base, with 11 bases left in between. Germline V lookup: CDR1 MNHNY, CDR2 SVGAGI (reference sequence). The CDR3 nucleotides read TGTGCCAGCAGTCCGGGACCGGGGAACACTGAAGCTTTCTTT. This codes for CASSPGPGNTEAFF.

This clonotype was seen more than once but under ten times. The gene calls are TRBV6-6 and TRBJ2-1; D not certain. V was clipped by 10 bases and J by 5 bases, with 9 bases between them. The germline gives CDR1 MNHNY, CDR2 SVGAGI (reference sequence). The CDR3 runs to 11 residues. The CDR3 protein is CATSRNNEQFF. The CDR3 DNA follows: TGTGCCACCTCTAGAAACAATGAGCAGTTCTTC.

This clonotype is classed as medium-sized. The CDR3 spells CSASSAGGTDTQYF. The CDR3 coding sequence is TGCAGTGCTAGTTCAGCGGGGGGCACAGATACGCAGTATTTT. The chain combines TRBV20-1 with TRBJ2-3; the match to TRBD2 covers 8 bases. Germline loops: CDR1 DFQATT, CDR2 SNEGSKA (reference sequence). The CDR3 has 14 residues. With V trimmed by 3 bases and J by 1 base, 3 bases remained unmatched.

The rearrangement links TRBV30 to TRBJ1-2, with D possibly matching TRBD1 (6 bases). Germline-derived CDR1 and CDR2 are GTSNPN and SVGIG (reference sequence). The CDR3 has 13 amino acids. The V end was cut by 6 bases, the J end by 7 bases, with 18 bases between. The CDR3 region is CACPSYDRRGYTF. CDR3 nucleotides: TGTGCCTGCCCATCGTACGACAGGCGTGGCTACACCTTC.

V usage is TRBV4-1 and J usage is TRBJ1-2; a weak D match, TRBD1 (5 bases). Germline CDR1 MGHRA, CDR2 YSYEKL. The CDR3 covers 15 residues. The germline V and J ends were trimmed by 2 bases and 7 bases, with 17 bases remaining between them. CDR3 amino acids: CASSQPGAGGGGYTF. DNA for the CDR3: TGCGCCAGCAGCCAACCTGGGGCGGGTGGTGGTGGCTACACCTTC.